These T cell receptor beta chains were read from a single sample in a study of PD-1 blockade in classical Hodgkin lymphoma. The data were produced by immunoSEQ multiplex PCR, yet TCRdb's version contains in-frame clones alone and is incomplete. The sample holds some 41,000 clones, around 80% seen once. The material was peripheral blood mononuclear cells (PBMCs), obtained at baseline. The receptors shown here come from a human donor with classical Hodgkin lymphoma. Each CDR3 is given with its conserved first and last residue. The order of the fields is J gene, CDR3 length, V gene, D gene, clone size, CDR3 DNA, CDR3 protein. The D gene is left open where the match is weak. Clone size, where shown, is once, few, many, or a class for clones that have expanded.

j_gene: TRBJ2-1
len: 12
v_gene: TRBV27
d_gene: TRBD1
abundance: -
CDR3nt: TGTGCCAGCAGGACAGGGGGCAATGAGCAGTTCTTC
CDR3aa: CASRTGGNEQFF

j_gene: TRBJ1-1
len: 17
v_gene: TRBV5-4
d_gene: TRBD1
abundance: -
CDR3nt: TGTGCCAGCAGCTTGGTAGGACAGGGGGCGCCCGGCACTGAAGCTTTCTTT
CDR3aa: CASSLVGQGAPGTEAFF

j_gene: TRBJ1-2
len: 14
v_gene: TRBV29-1
d_gene: TRBD1
abundance: -
CDR3nt: TGCAGCGCTAAACGGACAGGAGGGGGATATGGCTACACCTTC
CDR3aa: CSAKRTGGGYGYTF

j_gene: TRBJ1-1
len: 14
v_gene: TRBV2
d_gene: TRBD1
abundance: -
CDR3nt: TGTGCCAGCAGCGACCGGGACAGGGGCACTGAAGCTTTCTTT
CDR3aa: CASSDRDRGTEAFF

j_gene: TRBJ2-4
len: 14
v_gene: TRBV9
d_gene: -
abundance: few
CDR3nt: TGTGCCAGCAGCGCCAGCCTAGCCAAAAACATTCAGTACTTC
CDR3aa: CASSASLAKNIQYF

j_gene: TRBJ2-7
len: 13
v_gene: TRBV10-2
d_gene: -
abundance: -
CDR3nt: TGCGCCAGCAGTGCAGGAGGGACCTACGAGCAGTACTTC
CDR3aa: CASSAGGTYEQYF

j_gene: TRBJ2-3
len: 15
v_gene: TRBV9
d_gene: TRBD2
abundance: -
CDR3nt: TGTGCCAGCAGCGTAGATAGCGGGGGGAGAGATACGCAGTATTTT
CDR3aa: CASSVDSGGRDTQYF

j_gene: TRBJ1-1
len: 11
v_gene: TRBV5-1
d_gene: -
abundance: -
CDR3nt: TGCGCCAGTGCATTGAACACTGAAGCTTTCTTT
CDR3aa: CASALNTEAFF

j_gene: TRBJ2-4
len: 17
v_gene: TRBV10-3
d_gene: TRBD2
abundance: -
CDR3nt: TGTGCCATCAGTGAGTCGGGCCTAGCGGGACCTAAAAACATTCAGTACTTC
CDR3aa: CAISESGLAGPKNIQYF

j_gene: TRBJ1-2
len: 14
v_gene: TRBV27
d_gene: -
abundance: few
CDR3nt: TGTGCCAGCAGCCCGCGGACGTCCGGATATGGCTACACCTTC
CDR3aa: CASSPRTSGYGYTF

j_gene: TRBJ2-2
len: 16
v_gene: TRBV7-9
d_gene: -
abundance: -
CDR3nt: TGTGCCAGCACCTCAGGTGGGCAGGGTTACACCGGGGAGCTGTTTTTT
CDR3aa: CASTSGGQGYTGELFF

j_gene: TRBJ2-7
len: 17
v_gene: TRBV28
d_gene: TRBD1
abundance: -
CDR3nt: TGTGCCAGCAGAACAGAAACAGGGGGCTCTCCTGAGGGCGAGCAGTACTTC
CDR3aa: CASRTETGGSPEGEQYF

j_gene: TRBJ1-3
len: 15
v_gene: TRBV6-1
d_gene: -
abundance: -
CDR3nt: TGTGCCAGCAGTGAAGCCGCAGGGACTGGAAACACCATATATTTT
CDR3aa: CASSEAAGTGNTIYF

j_gene: TRBJ2-2
len: 15
v_gene: TRBV6-5
d_gene: -
abundance: -
CDR3nt: TGTGCCAGCAGTTACAGGGCAGTTAACACCGGGGAGCTGTTTTTT
CDR3aa: CASSYRAVNTGELFF

j_gene: TRBJ2-1
len: 13
v_gene: TRBV30
d_gene: -
abundance: -
CDR3nt: TGTGCCTGGAGTGTAGTCGGGTACAATGAGCAGTTCTTC
CDR3aa: CAWSVVGYNEQFF

j_gene: TRBJ1-6
len: 15
v_gene: TRBV5-1
d_gene: -
abundance: -
CDR3nt: TGCGCCAGCAGGGAAGGACAGTTCGGAGGCTCACCCCTCCACTTT
CDR3aa: CASREGQFGGSPLHF

j_gene: TRBJ1-5
len: 13
v_gene: TRBV6-4
d_gene: -
abundance: -
CDR3nt: TGTGCCAGCAGTGAGGGGAGCAATCAGCCCCAGCATTTT
CDR3aa: CASSEGSNQPQHF

j_gene: TRBJ2-7
len: 15
v_gene: TRBV28
d_gene: TRBD1
abundance: -
CDR3nt: TGTGCCAGCAGGGATCCGGACAGGGGTTCCTACGAGCAGTACTTC
CDR3aa: CASRDPDRGSYEQYF

j_gene: TRBJ2-6
len: 16
v_gene: TRBV27
d_gene: -
abundance: -
CDR3nt: TGTGCCAGCAGTCCCCTTCGGTTCTCTGGGGCCAACGTCCTGACTTTC
CDR3aa: CASSPLRFSGANVLTF

j_gene: TRBJ2-5
len: 17
v_gene: TRBV7-9
d_gene: TRBD2
abundance: -
CDR3nt: TGTGCCAGCAGCTGGGGGGAGACTAGCGGGAACTCGGAGACCCAGTACTTC
CDR3aa: CASSWGETSGNSETQYF

j_gene: TRBJ2-7
len: 14
v_gene: TRBV11-3
d_gene: -
abundance: -
CDR3nt: TGTGCCAGCAGCTTATCTCCGGCCGTCTACGAGCAGTACTTC
CDR3aa: CASSLSPAVYEQYF

j_gene: TRBJ2-7
len: 14
v_gene: TRBV27
d_gene: -
abundance: -
CDR3nt: TGTGCCAGCAGTTTTTTGGGGATAAACTACGAGCAGTACTTC
CDR3aa: CASSFLGINYEQYF

j_gene: TRBJ2-7
len: 16
v_gene: TRBV2
d_gene: -
abundance: -
CDR3nt: TGTGCCAGCAGTGAAGCGCGAGGAGGCCCGGGCTACGAGCAGTACTTC
CDR3aa: CASSEARGGPGYEQYF

j_gene: TRBJ2-3
len: 15
v_gene: TRBV5-4
d_gene: TRBD2
abundance: -
CDR3nt: TGTGCCAGCAGTAACACGGGAGCGGGGAGGGATACGCAGTATTTT
CDR3aa: CASSNTGAGRDTQYF

j_gene: TRBJ2-1
len: 17
v_gene: TRBV7-3
d_gene: TRBD2
abundance: few
CDR3nt: TGTGCCAGCAGCTTATTTATTATCGGGAGGCCTTACAATGAGCAGTTCTTC
CDR3aa: CASSLFIIGRPYNEQFF

j_gene: TRBJ2-7
len: 13
v_gene: TRBV2
d_gene: TRBD2
abundance: -
CDR3nt: TGTGCCAGCGGGACTAGCGGTTCCTACGAGCAGTACTTC
CDR3aa: CASGTSGSYEQYF

j_gene: TRBJ1-2
len: 15
v_gene: TRBV5-1
d_gene: -
abundance: -
CDR3nt: TGCGCCAGCAGCTTGGTGGCAGGGACTAACTATGGCTACACCTTC
CDR3aa: CASSLVAGTNYGYTF

j_gene: TRBJ1-1
len: 13
v_gene: TRBV28
d_gene: -
abundance: -
CDR3nt: TGTGCCAGCAGTTTGCTCCCGGGGACTGAAGCTTTCTTT
CDR3aa: CASSLLPGTEAFF